The next 4 T cell receptor beta chains were all read from a single sample in a study of cytomegalovirus exposure and HLA in healthy donors. The study ran its PCR with 60 Vbeta and 13 Jbeta primers. The assay was immunoSEQ multiplex PCR, and TCRdb's table has in-frame clones only and misses some. The sample carries about 89,000 clones, about 74% recorded once. Sequenced material: PBMCs. The receptors here all came from a man between 25 and 39 years old in good health and CMV-seronegative.

The chain combines TRBV30 with TRBJ1-2; no firm D call. Germline CDR1 reads GTSNPN; CDR2 reads SVGIG (reference sequence). The CDR3 sequence is 13 residues long. V was shortened by 5 bases and J by 8 bases, with 18 bases between the two germline ends. CDR3 sequence (DNA): TGTGCCTGGCAGGAGCGGGTTACTTACGGCTACACCTTC. It codes for CAWQERVTYGYTF.

V is TRBV27 and J is TRBJ1-2, with a weak D call TRBD1 (5 bases). The CDR3 covers 17 residues. The germline V and J ends were trimmed by 8 bases and 5 bases, with 27 bases remaining between them. Germline assignment: CDR1 MNHEY and CDR2 SMNVEV (reference sequence). CDR3 sequence (DNA): TGTGCCAGCGGGACTATCGTGGGTCTGGGGGGGAAATATGGCTACACCTTC. It specifies CASGTIVGLGGKYGYTF.

The chain has TRBV10-1 and TRBJ2-4; D call uncertain. V was pared by 3 bases and J by 4 bases, with 10 bases between. Germline V gene sequence: CDR1 WNHNN, CDR2 SYGVQD (reference sequence). The CDR3 is 14 residues long. The CDR3 nucleotides read TGCGCCAGCAGTGAAACCGGGTGGAAAAACATTCAGTACTTC. This translates into CASSETGWKNIQYF.

The V and J genes are TRBV7-9 and TRBJ2-1; TRBD2 is a possible D gene (5 bases). Germline-derived CDR1 and CDR2 are SEHNR and FQNEAQ (reference sequence). This CDR3 contains 17 residues. The V end lost 0 bases, the J end lost 5 bases, and 17 bases lay between the germline ends. The CDR3 loop reads CASSLARVTTLDNEQFF. In DNA form, the CDR3 reads TGTGCCAGCAGCTTAGCTAGGGTGACTACCCTTGACAATGAGCAGTTCTTC.